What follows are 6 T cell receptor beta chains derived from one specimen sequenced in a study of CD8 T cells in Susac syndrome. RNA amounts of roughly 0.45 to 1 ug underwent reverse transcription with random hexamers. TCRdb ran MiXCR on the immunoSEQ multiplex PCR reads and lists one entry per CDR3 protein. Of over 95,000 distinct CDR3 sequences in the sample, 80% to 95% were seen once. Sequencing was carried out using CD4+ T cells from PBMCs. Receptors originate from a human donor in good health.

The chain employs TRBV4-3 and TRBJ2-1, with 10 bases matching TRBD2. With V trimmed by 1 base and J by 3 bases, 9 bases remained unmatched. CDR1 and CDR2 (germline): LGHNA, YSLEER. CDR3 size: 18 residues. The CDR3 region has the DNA TGCGCCAGCAGCCAAGTTGTTAGGTCTAGCGGGAGCTACAATGAGCAGTTCTTC. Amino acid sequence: CASSQVVRSSGSYNEQFF.

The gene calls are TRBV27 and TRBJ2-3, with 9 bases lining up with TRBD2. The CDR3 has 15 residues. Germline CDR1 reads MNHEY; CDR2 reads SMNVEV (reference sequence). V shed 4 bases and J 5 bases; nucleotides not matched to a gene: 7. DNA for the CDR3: TGTGCCAGCAGTTATTTGCGGGGGGGTCAAGATACGCAGTATTTT. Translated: CASSYLRGGQDTQYF.

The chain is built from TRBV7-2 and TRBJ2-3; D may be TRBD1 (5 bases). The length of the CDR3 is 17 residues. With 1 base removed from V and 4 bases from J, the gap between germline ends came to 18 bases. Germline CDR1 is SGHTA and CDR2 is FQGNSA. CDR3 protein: CASSLVGSRGAADTQYF. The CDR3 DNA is TGTGCCAGCAGCTTAGTCGGATCGCGTGGGGCGGCAGATACGCAGTATTTT. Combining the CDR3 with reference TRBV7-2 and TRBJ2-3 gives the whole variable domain GAGVSQSPSNKVTEKGKDVELRCDPISGHTALYWYRQSLGQGLEFLIYFQGNSAPDKSGLPSDRFSAERTGGSVSTLTIQRTQQEDSAVYLCASSLVGSRGAADTQYFGPGTRLTVL.

CDR3 sequence: CASNLLGGVRNQPQHF. In DNA form, the CDR3 reads TGTGCCAGCAACTTACTCGGGGGAGTTCGCAATCAGCCCCAGCATTTT. The chain has TRBV6-2 or TRBV6-3 and TRBJ1-5; tentative D call: TRBD1 (5 bases). V shed 7 bases and J shed 2 bases, with 18 bases lying between them. The CDR3 is made up of 16 amino acids. CDR1 and CDR2 from the germline V gene are MNHEY and SVGEGT.

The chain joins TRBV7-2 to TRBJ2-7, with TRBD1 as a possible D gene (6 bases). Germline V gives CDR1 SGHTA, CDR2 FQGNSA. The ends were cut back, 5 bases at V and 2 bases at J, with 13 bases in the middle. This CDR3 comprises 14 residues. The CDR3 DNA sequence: TGTGCCAGCAGCCCCCGGGACAACCCCTACGAGCAGTACTTC. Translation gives CASSPRDNPYEQYF.

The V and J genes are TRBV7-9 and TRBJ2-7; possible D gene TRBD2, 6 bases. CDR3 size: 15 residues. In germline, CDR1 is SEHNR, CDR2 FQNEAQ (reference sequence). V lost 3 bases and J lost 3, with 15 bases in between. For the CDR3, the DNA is TGTGCCAGCAGCTTTGCCAGGCCGGGACTCTACGAGCAGTACTTC. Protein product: CASSFARPGLYEQYF.